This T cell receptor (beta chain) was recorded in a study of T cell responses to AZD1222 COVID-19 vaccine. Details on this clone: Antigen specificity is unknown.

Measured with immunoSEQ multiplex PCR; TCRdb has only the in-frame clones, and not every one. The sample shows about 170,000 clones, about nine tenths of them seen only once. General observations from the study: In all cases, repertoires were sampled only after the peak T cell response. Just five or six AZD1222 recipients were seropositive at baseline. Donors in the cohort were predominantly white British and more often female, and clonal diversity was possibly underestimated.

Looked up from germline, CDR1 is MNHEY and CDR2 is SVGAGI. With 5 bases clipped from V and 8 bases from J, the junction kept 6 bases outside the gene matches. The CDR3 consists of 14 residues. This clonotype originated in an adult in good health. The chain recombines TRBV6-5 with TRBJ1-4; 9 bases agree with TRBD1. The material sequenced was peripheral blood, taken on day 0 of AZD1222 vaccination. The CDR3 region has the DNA TGTGCCAGCAGTCGACAGGGGGGGAACGAAAAACTGTTTTTT. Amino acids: CASSRQGGNEKLFF.